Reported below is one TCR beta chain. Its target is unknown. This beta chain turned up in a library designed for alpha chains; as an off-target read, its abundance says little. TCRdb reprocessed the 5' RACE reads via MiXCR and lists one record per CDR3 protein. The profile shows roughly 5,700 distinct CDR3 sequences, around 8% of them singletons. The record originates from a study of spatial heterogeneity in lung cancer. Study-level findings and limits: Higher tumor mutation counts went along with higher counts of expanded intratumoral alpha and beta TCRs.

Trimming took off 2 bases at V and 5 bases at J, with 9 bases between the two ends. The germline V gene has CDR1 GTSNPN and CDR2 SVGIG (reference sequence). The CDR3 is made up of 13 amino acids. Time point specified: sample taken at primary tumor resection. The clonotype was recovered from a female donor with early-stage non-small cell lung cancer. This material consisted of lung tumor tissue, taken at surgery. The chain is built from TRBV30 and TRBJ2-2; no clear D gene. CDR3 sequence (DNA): TGTGCCTGGAGTCAGGCCGCTACCGGGGAGCTGTTTTTT. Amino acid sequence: CAWSQAATGELFF.